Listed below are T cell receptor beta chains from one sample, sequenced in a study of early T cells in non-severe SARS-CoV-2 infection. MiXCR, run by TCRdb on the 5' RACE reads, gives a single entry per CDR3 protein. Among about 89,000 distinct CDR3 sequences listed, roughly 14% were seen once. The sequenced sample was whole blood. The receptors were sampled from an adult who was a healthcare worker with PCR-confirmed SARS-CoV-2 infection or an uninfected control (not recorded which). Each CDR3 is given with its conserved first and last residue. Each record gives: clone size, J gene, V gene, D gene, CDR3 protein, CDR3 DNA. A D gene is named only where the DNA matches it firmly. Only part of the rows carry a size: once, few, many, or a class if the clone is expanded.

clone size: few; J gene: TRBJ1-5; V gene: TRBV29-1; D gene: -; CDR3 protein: CSVEFPDASNQPQHF; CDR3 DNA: TGCAGCGTTGAGTTCCCGGACGCTAGCAATCAGCCCCAGCATTTT
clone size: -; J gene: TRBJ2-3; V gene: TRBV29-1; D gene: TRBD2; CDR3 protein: CSVGPRLAIPSTDTQYF; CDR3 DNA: TGCAGCGTTGGTCCCAGACTAGCGATACCTAGCACAGATACGCAGTATTTT
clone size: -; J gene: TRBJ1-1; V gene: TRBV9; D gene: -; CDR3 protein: CASSVTAFTEAFF; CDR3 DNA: TGTGCCAGCAGCGTAACAGCTTTCACTGAAGCTTTCTTT
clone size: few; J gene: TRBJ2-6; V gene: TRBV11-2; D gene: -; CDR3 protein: CASSPRTVPTGANVLTF; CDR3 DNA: TGTGCCAGCAGCCCCAGGACAGTTCCAACTGGGGCCAACGTCCTGACTTTC
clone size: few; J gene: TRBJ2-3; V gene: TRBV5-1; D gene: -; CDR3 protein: CASSADTTYRTDTQYF; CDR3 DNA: TGCGCCAGCAGCGCGGACACCACTTATCGCACAGATACGCAGTATTTT
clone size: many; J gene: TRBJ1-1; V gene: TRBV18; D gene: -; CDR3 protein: CASSPPNQDGAFF; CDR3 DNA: TGTGCCAGCTCACCACCGAATCAGGACGGAGCTTTCTTT
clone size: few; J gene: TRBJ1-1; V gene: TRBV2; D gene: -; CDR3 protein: CASSEARGRMTEAFF; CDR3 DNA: TGTGCCAGCAGTGAAGCCCGGGGGCGGATGACTGAAGCTTTCTTT
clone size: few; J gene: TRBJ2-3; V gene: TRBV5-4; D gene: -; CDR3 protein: CASSLPGRGRDTQYF; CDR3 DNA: TGTGCCAGCAGCTTGCCGGGACGGGGGAGAGATACGCAGTATTTT
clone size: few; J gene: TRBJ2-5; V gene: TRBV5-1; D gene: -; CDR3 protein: CASRISAQDQETQYF; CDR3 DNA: TGCGCCAGCAGGATTTCGGCGCAGGATCAAGAGACCCAGTACTTC
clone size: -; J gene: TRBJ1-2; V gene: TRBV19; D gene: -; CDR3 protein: CASTDFYGYTF; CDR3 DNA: TGTGCCAGTACAGATTTCTATGGCTACACCTTC
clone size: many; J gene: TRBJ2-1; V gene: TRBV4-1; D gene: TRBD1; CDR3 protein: CASSQPDRGLNEQFF; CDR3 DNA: TGCGCCAGCAGCCAACCAGACAGGGGGCTCAATGAGCAGTTCTTC
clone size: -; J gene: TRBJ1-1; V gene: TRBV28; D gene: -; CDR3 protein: CASSFGRGPHTEAFF; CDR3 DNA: TGTGCCAGCAGTTTTGGCCGGGGACCTCACACTGAAGCTTTCTTT
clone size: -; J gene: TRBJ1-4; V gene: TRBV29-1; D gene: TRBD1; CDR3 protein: CSIRTGDGNEKLFF; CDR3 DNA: TGCAGCATACGGACAGGGGACGGTAATGAAAAACTGTTTTTT
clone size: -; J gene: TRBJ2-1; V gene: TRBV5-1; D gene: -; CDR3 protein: CASSLQNRAYNEQFF; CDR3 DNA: TGCGCCAGCAGCCTCCAGAACAGGGCCTACAATGAGCAGTTCTTC
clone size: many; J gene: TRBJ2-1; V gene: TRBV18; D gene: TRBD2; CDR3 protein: CASSPERGPYNEQFF; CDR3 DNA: TGTGCCAGCTCACCGGAGCGGGGGCCCTACAATGAGCAGTTCTTC
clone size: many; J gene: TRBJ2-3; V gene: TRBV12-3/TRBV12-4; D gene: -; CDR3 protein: CASSLGQADTDTQYF; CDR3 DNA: TGTGCCAGCAGTTTAGGGCAGGCGGACACAGATACGCAGTATTTT
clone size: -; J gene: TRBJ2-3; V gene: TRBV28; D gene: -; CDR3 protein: CASSLEPGRAGDTQYF; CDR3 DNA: TGTGCCAGCAGTTTAGAACCCGGCAGGGCTGGAGATACGCAGTATTTT